The next 17 T cell receptor beta chains were all read from a single sample in a study of response to subunit inactivated influenza vaccine. TCRdb re-derived calls from the RT-PCR reads in MiXCR, one entry per CDR3 protein. The sample yields hundreds of thousands of distinct CDR3 sequences, 10% to 15% seen once. The specimen was PBMCs from blood, collected on the day of vaccination. Every receptor here comes from a man aged 50-59 years who received an inactivated influenza vaccine.

The J gene is TRBJ1-5, the V gene TRBV6-2 or TRBV6-3; D perhaps matches TRBD1 (5 bases). The germline V gene has CDR1 MNHEY and CDR2 SVGEGT. The V end was cut by 4 bases, the J end by 6 bases, with 16 bases between. This CDR3 region has 15 residues. DNA for the CDR3: TGTGCCAGCAGTTCCCCCGGCAGGGTAGTTCAGCCCCAGCATTTT. It codes for CASSSPGRVVQPQHF.

This clonotype has at least ten counts. The V and J genes are TRBV20-1 and TRBJ1-1; D remains unclear. CDR1 is DFQATT and CDR2 is SNEGSKA in the germline V gene (reference sequence). Trimming removed 5 bases at V and 0 bases at J, with 13 bases between. This CDR3 has 14 residues. The CDR3 reads CSASREALNTEAFF. CDR3 coding DNA: TGCAGTGCTTCTCGTGAAGCCTTGAACACTGAAGCTTTCTTT.

This clonotype was counted a few times. This chain uses TRBV28 with TRBJ2-1; 9 nucleotides match TRBD2. This CDR3 spans 15 amino acids. V shed 4 bases and J 4 bases; nucleotides not matched to a gene: 5. Germline assignment: CDR1 MDHEN and CDR2 SYDVKM. Here the CDR3 reads CASSWGGGAYNEQFF. CDR3 nucleotide sequence: TGTGCCAGCAGTTGGGGCGGGGGGGCATACAATGAGCAGTTCTTC.

This clonotype was counted only a few times. The chain couples TRBV7-2 to TRBJ1-4, with TRBD1 matching 9 bases. V dropped 5 bases and J dropped 8; count of bases not matched to a gene: 6. The V gene's germline CDR1 is SGHTA and CDR2 FQGNSA. The CDR3 sequence is 14 residues long. CDR3 region: CASSPTGGREKLFF. CDR3 bases: TGTGCCAGCAGCCCGACAGGGGGTAGGGAAAAACTGTTTTTT.

This clonotype has a handful of counts. The rearrangement joins TRBV6-5 to TRBJ2-2; 9 bases fit TRBD1. Germline V gene lookup returns CDR1 MNHEY and CDR2 SVGAGI. The CDR3 totals 18 residues. Unmatched junction bases numbered 7, after V lost 2 bases and J lost 0 bases. The CDR3 bases are TGTGCCAGCAGTTACGGGACAGGGTTTGGTTCGAACACCGGGGAGCTGTTTTTT. It translates to CASSYGTGFGSNTGELFF.

This clonotype was picked up a small number of times. V usage is TRBV12-3 or TRBV12-4 and J usage is TRBJ2-1; 8 bases match TRBD2. Losses at the gene ends were 2 bases for V and 8 bases for J; bases not matched to a gene: 8. There are 15 residues in the CDR3. CDR3 nucleotides: TGTGCCAGCAGTTTATTCGGGACTAGTTTGTATGAGCAGTTCTTC. Translated, it gives CASSLFGTSLYEQFF.

This clonotype has more than one count but fewer than ten. V usage is TRBV6-5 and J usage is TRBJ2-2; no definite D call. Germline CDR1 is MNHEY and CDR2 is SVGAGI. This CDR3 region has 16 residues. V shed 4 bases and J shed 2 bases, with 14 bases lying between them. CDR3 DNA: TGTGCCAGCAGTTCACGACCGAATTACAACACCGGGGAGCTGTTTTTT. Translated, it gives CASSSRPNYNTGELFF.

This sequence joins TRBV6-2 or TRBV6-3 and TRBJ2-4; D possibly corresponds to TRBD1 (6 bases). The ends were cut back, 2 bases at V and 2 bases at J, with 13 bases in the middle. CDR3 length equals 16 residues. Germline CDR1 and CDR2: MNHEY and SVGEGT. The CDR3 is CASSYPGHLTKNIQYF. The DNA for the CDR3 is TGTGCCAGCAGTTACCCGGGACACCTTACCAAAAACATTCAGTACTTC.

In its sample, this clonotype was seen many times. Germline is not matched at one junction end, which may reflect a read error. The chain combines TRBV7-2 with TRBJ2-1; 7 bases match TRBD2. The CDR3 consists of 13 residues. Germline V lookup: CDR1 SGHTA, CDR2 FQGNSA. For the CDR3, the DNA is TGTGCCAGCAGCTTAAATCGACTAGCTAATTTGGTCTTC. This translates into CASSLNRLANLVF.

The J gene is TRBJ1-6, the V gene TRBV19, with D uncertain. This CDR3 is 12 amino acids long. Per the germline V gene, CDR1 is LNHDA and CDR2 is SQIVND (reference sequence). Trimming took 10 bases from V and 7 from J, leaving 11 bases between them. The CDR3 spells CATGVSNSPLHF. The CDR3 bases are TGTGCCACCGGGGTCTCGAATTCACCCCTCCACTTT.

This clonotype was found many times. The chain employs TRBV3-1 and TRBJ1-3; no reliable D call. Germline CDR1 is LGHDT and CDR2 is YNNKEL (reference sequence). Deletions cut 0 bases from V and 2 bases from J, with 8 bases between. The CDR3 contains 15 residues. The DNA for the CDR3 is TGTGCCAGCAGCCAAGATGGCTGGGCTGGAAACACCATATATTTT. Translation gives CASSQDGWAGNTIYF.

The chain joins TRBV20-1 to TRBJ2-1, with 9 bases aligning to TRBD2. CDR1 and CDR2 from the germline V gene are DFQATT and SNEGSKA (reference sequence). The trim removed 5 bases at V and 2 bases at J, leaving 13 bases unmatched. This CDR3 comprises 17 residues. CDR3 protein: CSAGPGTSTLPYNEQFF. The CDR3 DNA is TGCAGTGCTGGTCCCGGGACTAGCACCCTCCCCTACAATGAGCAGTTCTTC.

J is TRBJ2-1 and V is TRBV6-5, with TRBD1 matching 7 bases. The length of the CDR3 is 14 residues. From germline, CDR1 is MNHEY and CDR2 SVGAGI. V was clipped by 2 bases and J by 8 bases; unmatched bases: 6. In nucleotides, the CDR3 is TGTGCCAGCAGTTACAGTAACAGGGGCGATGAGCAGTTCTTC. This codes for CASSYSNRGDEQFF.

The V gene is TRBV5-6, the J gene TRBJ1-4, with D unclear. This CDR3 region has 16 residues. V lost 3 bases and J 0 bases, leaving 12 bases between the germline ends. Germline CDR1 SGHDT, CDR2 YYEEEE. In DNA form, the CDR3 reads TGTGCCAGCAGCTCTGGCCCCATGGCAACTAATGAAAAACTGTTTTTT. Translation gives CASSSGPMATNEKLFF.

This clonotype was recorded a few times. The chain employs TRBV6-2 or TRBV6-3 and TRBJ2-7; the match to TRBD1 covers 7 bases. The CDR3 is 13 amino acids. The germline V gene has CDR1 MNHEY and CDR2 SVGEGT. Germline trimming cut 6 bases from V and 2 bases from J; bases unmatched to any gene: 4. The CDR3 nucleotides read TGTGCCAGCAGAACCGACAGGGCCTACGAGCAGTACTTC. Encoded protein: CASRTDRAYEQYF.

The chain recombines TRBV29-1 with TRBJ2-7; D not certain. Germline-derived CDR1 and CDR2 are SQVTM and ANQGSEA. The CDR3 contains 12 residues. The ends were cut back, 5 bases at V and 0 bases at J, with 8 bases in the middle. The CDR3 sequence: CSVNQNSYEQYF. Here the CDR3 DNA reads TGCAGCGTTAATCAGAACTCCTACGAGCAGTACTTC.

This CDR3 is CSAGTGGNSPLHF. In DNA, the CDR3 is TGCAGTGCCGGGACAGGCGGCAATTCACCCCTCCACTTT. This chain links TRBV20-1 with TRBJ1-6; TRBD1 agrees at 8 bases. The length of the CDR3 is 13 residues. Trimming cost V 6 bases and J 7 bases; bases outside gene matches: 5. Germline CDR1 and CDR2: DFQATT and SNEGSKA (reference sequence).